This TCR beta chain stems from a study of shared clonotypes between healthy human individuals. Assay used: immunoSEQ multiplex PCR; TCRdb lists only in-frame clones, some missing. Of 2 million to 2.5 million clones listed, roughly 93% are singletons. The V gene lost 4 bases and the J gene lost 3 bases, with 11 bases spanning the gap. From germline, CDR1 is SQVTM and CDR2 ANQGSEA. The CDR3 covers 13 residues. The clonotype originates from a man younger than 30 in good health. Some clones in this sample may be carry-over from other donors' samples. V usage is TRBV29-1 and J usage is TRBJ2-3; D is perhaps TRBD2 (6 bases). The sequenced sample consisted of naive CD4+ T cells from PBMCs. Stated subset: CD45RA+ positively selected. The chain's CDR3 is CSVGTMLTDTQYF. DNA for the CDR3: TGCAGCGTTGGGACTATGCTTACAGATACGCAGTATTTT.